A selection of T cell receptor beta chains follows, all from one sample in a study of T cell responses to AZD1222 COVID-19 vaccine. Generated by immunoSEQ multiplex PCR, the TCRdb table keeps only in-frame clones and is missing some. The table includes 150,000 to 200,000 clones, roughly nine tenths detected once. The sample here was peripheral blood, taken on day 0 of AZD1222 vaccination. These receptors all come from an adult in good health. CDR3s include the opening cysteine and the closing phenylalanine or tryptophan. Each record gives: V gene, J gene, clone size, D gene, CDR3 protein, CDR3 DNA. The D gene is left open where the match is weak. Where a row states a size, it is once, few, many or the class of an expanded clone; other rows omit it.

v_call: TRBV28
j_call: TRBJ2-3
clone_size: .
d_call: .
cdr3_aa: CASSQGQRTDTQYF
cdr3_nt: TGTGCCAGCAGTCAGGGACAACGCACAGATACGCAGTATTTT

v_call: TRBV5-1
j_call: TRBJ2-3
clone_size: .
d_call: .
cdr3_aa: CASSSRAGTMRADTQYF
cdr3_nt: TGCGCCAGCAGCTCCCGAGCGGGGACAATGAGGGCAGATACGCAGTATTTT

v_call: TRBV19
j_call: TRBJ2-5
clone_size: .
d_call: .
cdr3_aa: CASSIQGVETQYF
cdr3_nt: TGTGCCAGTAGTATACAGGGAGTAGAGACCCAGTACTTC

v_call: TRBV6-5
j_call: TRBJ1-3
clone_size: few
d_call: .
cdr3_aa: CASSKTGTGNTIYF
cdr3_nt: TGTGCCAGCAGTAAGACAGGCACGGGAAACACCATATATTTT

v_call: TRBV18
j_call: TRBJ2-3
clone_size: .
d_call: .
cdr3_aa: CASSPLRASPDTQYF
cdr3_nt: TGTGCCAGCTCACCACTCAGGGCTTCTCCAGATACGCAGTATTTT

v_call: TRBV18
j_call: TRBJ2-2
clone_size: .
d_call: .
cdr3_aa: CASSQTRGEAGELFF
cdr3_nt: TGTGCCAGCTCACAGACACGTGGAGAGGCCGGGGAGCTGTTTTTT

v_call: TRBV7-3
j_call: TRBJ2-1
clone_size: few
d_call: TRBD1
cdr3_aa: CASSLRDRGSYNEQFF
cdr3_nt: TGTGCCAGCAGCTTAAGGGACAGGGGCTCCTACAATGAGCAGTTCTTC

v_call: TRBV24-1
j_call: TRBJ1-4
clone_size: .
d_call: .
cdr3_aa: CATRRDKFATNEKLFF
cdr3_nt: TGTGCCACCAGGAGGGACAAATTTGCAACTAATGAAAAACTGTTTTTT

v_call: TRBV3-1/TRBV3-2
j_call: TRBJ2-3
clone_size: .
d_call: .
cdr3_aa: CASSQVENTQYF
cdr3_nt: TGTGCCAGCAGCCAAGTGGAAAATACGCAGTATTTT

v_call: TRBV7-9
j_call: TRBJ2-2
clone_size: .
d_call: TRBD2
cdr3_aa: CASSAIAGGPNTGELFF
cdr3_nt: TGTGCCAGCAGCGCAATAGCGGGAGGACCGAACACCGGGGAGCTGTTTTTT

v_call: TRBV30
j_call: TRBJ1-2
clone_size: .
d_call: .
cdr3_aa: CAWTKVGGYTF
cdr3_nt: TGTGCCTGGACTAAGGTGGGCGGCTACACCTTC